This T cell receptor (beta chain) was obtained from a study of T cells after somatic rescue of genetic block. Germline loops: CDR1 SEHNR, CDR2 FQNEAQ (reference sequence). The germline V and J ends were trimmed by 5 bases and 1 base, with 2 bases remaining between them. The length of the CDR3 is 11 residues. To note about this clone: The identical CDR3 is also encoded by other nucleotide sequences in the sample.

Some clones are missing from TCRdb's copy, which holds only in-frame ones; the method was immunoSEQ multiplex PCR. The table records 70,000 to 85,000 clones, approximately 91% of them present only once. The sequence was collected from a man younger than 45. Sequenced material: peripheral blood mononuclear cells (PBMCs). This chain uses TRBV7-9 with TRBJ2-5, with D unresolved. Written as DNA, the CDR3 is TGTGCCAGCAGCCCCCAAGAGACCCAGTACTTC. Its protein is CASSPQETQYF.